This T cell receptor (beta chain) was documented in a study of radiotherapy plus CTLA-4 blockade in lung cancer (dated by TCRdb to 2016 to 2019). Regarding the research as a whole: Objective responses were observed in 15% to 20% of enrolled patients, and disease control was achieved in 30% to 40%. Results and caveats for the whole study, not just this receptor: The strongest predictors of response were reported to be early dynamic shifts in blood T cell clones along with a rise in serum interferon-beta following radiation. TCR clones derived from tumors expanded in peripheral blood after treatment with radiotherapy and ipilimumab.

About this clone itself: The antigen it binds to is not known. No base quality values were provided; no much bigger clone lies one nucleotide off.

The protocol used for the library was the immunoSEQ multiplex PCR assay. This is the immuneACCESS table as TCRdb keeps it, with only in-frame sequences that have V and J called. A part of the clones is gone; compared with another copy, unresolved V genes explain less than half, and the rest is unexplained. This sample has 85,000 to 95,000 clones in its table, and around 83% of those were observed once. Together, the top ten hold about 25% of the sample. The CDR3 goes from the cysteine to the phenylalanine over 14 residues. The CDR3 DNA has 42 bases and is translated from base 1. Reading the germline V gene gives CDR1 MNHEY and CDR2 SVGAGI. V loses 5 bases of germline sequence and J loses 4 bases, and the interval between the two ends is 11 bases. Focal radiation therapy combined with CTLA-4 blockade (ipilimumab) was tested in patients with chemo-refractory metastatic non-small-cell lung cancer.

The sequence joins TRBV6-5 to TRBJ1-4; a tentative D match to TRBD1 spans 5 bases. The sequencing used peripheral blood, collected from a patient treated with radiotherapy plus ipilimumab. The source of this sequence is a human donor with non-small cell lung cancer that progressed on radiotherapy plus ipilimumab. Here the CDR3 is given as CASSPRGYNEKLFF. The bases read TGTGCCAGCAGTCCTCGGGGGTATAATGAAAAACTGTTTTTT.